This T cell receptor (beta chain) originates from a study of cytotoxic CD8 clonotypes in ibrutinib-treated CLL. About the study: Following treatment for a median roughly twelve months, range 6 to 36, response samples were then taken. Whole-study findings and limits: Baseline clonality exceeded age-matched healthy donors and tracked circulating CD8+ T-cell counts.

Details on this clone: The antigen remains unidentified.

The CDR3 is 17 amino acids. Between the trimmed V and J ends, which lost 1 base and 3 bases, there was a span of 17 bases. The V gene's germline CDR1 is SGHDT and CDR2 YYEEEE. Assay: immunoSEQ multiplex PCR; the TCRdb copy retains only in-frame clones and omits some. The repertoire includes roughly 130,000 clones, about 79% of them detected once, and about 13% sits in the top ten. This chain links TRBV5-6 with TRBJ2-1, with D unclear. Source: PBMCs, taken after 12 months of ibrutinib treatment. This clonotype was obtained from a human donor with chronic lymphocytic leukemia. CDR3 sequence reads: CASSLYGQTPIYNEQFF. In DNA form, the CDR3 reads TGTGCCAGCAGCTTGTATGGGCAAACCCCAATCTACAATGAGCAGTTCTTC. The whole variable domain, remainder taken from reference TRBV5-6 and TRBJ2-1, is DAGVTQSPTHLIKTRGQQVTLRCSPKSGHDTVSWYQQALGQGPQFIFQYYEEEERQRGNFPDRFSGHQFPNYSSELNVNALLLGDSALYLCASSLYGQTPIYNEQFFGPGTRLTVL.